This T cell receptor (beta chain) comes out of a study of post-analysis software for immune sequencing data. Study information: Included among the disease courses, which were recorded for the cohort, were relapsing-remitting, secondary progressive and progressive-relapsing multiple sclerosis. Broader study findings: Higher frequency in patients than in controls was seen for about five TRBV segments, with TRBV5-6, TRBV5-1 and TRBV20-1 among them. Strong co-clustering by F measure linked samples that shared a preparation batch.

V gave up 0 bases and J gave up 7 bases; unmatched junction bases: 8. The CDR3 consists of 16 residues. The V gene's germline CDR1 is ENHRY and CDR2 SYGVKD. TCR beta cDNA libraries had unique molecular identifiers. MiXCR was run by TCRdb on the PCR reads, yielding one entry per CDR3 protein. Among hundreds of thousands of distinct CDR3 sequences listed, 40% to 50% were seen once. With respect to this clonotype: Its antigen is unidentified.

V and J are TRBV10-3 and TRBJ2-3, with TRBD2 matching 9 bases. Sequenced sample: blood. The TCR originated in a girl between 5 and 17 years old with multiple sclerosis. The chain's CDR3 is CAISESAGGLQNTQYF. The CDR3 bases are TGTGCCATCAGTGAGTCGGCGGGGGGGCTTCAGAATACGCAGTATTTT.